This TCR beta chain is drawn from a study of vaccination effects on CD4 cells after COVID-19. Study details: A median of 72 days separated the second dose and sampling.

Germline lookup yields CDR1 SGHRS and CDR2 YFSETQ. The J segment lost 8 bases and the V segment lost 0 bases, leaving 2 bases of the junction unmatched. The CDR3 contains 14 residues. The study's findings and limits: In vaccinees who were healthy, merely 1 out of 255 vaccine-induced clones cross-reacted with common cold coronaviruses.

Profiling relied on immunoSEQ multiplex PCR, and the TCRdb table lists in-frame clones only, not all of them. The repertoire holds tens of thousands of clones, with around three quarters as singletons. This clone was detected a few times. Its target is unknown. Ahead of sequencing, the ViraFEST assay grew antigen-specific CD4+ T cells using viral peptide pools. Researchers isolated CD4+ T cells once about 11 days of culture had elapsed. Two doses of BNT162b2 or mRNA-1273 vaccine were administered to participants. No vaccinee had earlier SARS-CoV-2 infection, and nucleocapsid antibodies were negative. In culture with around 10 IU/ml IL-2 and 9 to 10 ug/ml peptides, PBMC were grown at a few million per well.

This TCR came from a human donor who received a COVID-19 vaccine. The genes are TRBV5-1 and TRBJ2-1; 10 positions agree with TRBD2. Material: CD4+ T cells from PBMCs cultured with HCoV-229E spike peptides, obtained after COVID-19 vaccination. Here the CDR3 reads CASSLAGTSDEQFF. As DNA, the CDR3 is TGCGCCAGCAGCTTGGCCGGGACTAGCGATGAGCAGTTCTTC. The variable domain in full, completed from reference TRBV5-1 and TRBJ2-1, reads KAGVTQTPRYLIKTRGQQVTLSCSPISGHRSVSWYQQTPGQGLQFLFEYFSETQRNKGNFPGRFSGRQFSNSRSEMNVSTLELGDSALYLCASSLAGTSDEQFFGPGTRLTVL.